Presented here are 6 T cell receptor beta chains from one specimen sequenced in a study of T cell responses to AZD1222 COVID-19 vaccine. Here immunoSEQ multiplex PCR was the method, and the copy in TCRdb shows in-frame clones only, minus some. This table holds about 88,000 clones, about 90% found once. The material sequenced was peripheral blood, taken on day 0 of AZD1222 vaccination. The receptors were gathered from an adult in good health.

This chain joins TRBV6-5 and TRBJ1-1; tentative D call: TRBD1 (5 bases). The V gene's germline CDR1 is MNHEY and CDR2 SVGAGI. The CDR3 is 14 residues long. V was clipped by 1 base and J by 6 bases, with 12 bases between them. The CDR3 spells CASSYLVRDAEAFF. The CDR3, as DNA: TGTGCCAGCAGTTACTTGGTGAGGGACGCTGAAGCTTTCTTT.

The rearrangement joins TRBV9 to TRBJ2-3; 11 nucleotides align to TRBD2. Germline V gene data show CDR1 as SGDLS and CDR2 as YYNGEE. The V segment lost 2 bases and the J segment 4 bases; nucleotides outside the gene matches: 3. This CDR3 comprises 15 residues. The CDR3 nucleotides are TGTGCCAGCAGCGTTTTAGCGGGAGGGGCAGATACGCAGTATTTT. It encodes CASSVLAGGADTQYF.

CDR3 sequence reads: CASMVPSGGSYNEQFF. The DNA for the CDR3 is TGTGCCAGCATGGTCCCTAGCGGGGGCTCCTACAATGAGCAGTTCTTC. The V call is TRBV28, the J call TRBJ2-1; 10 bases map to TRBD2. V was pared by 7 bases and J by 0 bases, with 6 bases of the junction left unmatched. The CDR3 consists of 16 residues. Germline lookup yields CDR1 MDHEN and CDR2 SYDVKM.

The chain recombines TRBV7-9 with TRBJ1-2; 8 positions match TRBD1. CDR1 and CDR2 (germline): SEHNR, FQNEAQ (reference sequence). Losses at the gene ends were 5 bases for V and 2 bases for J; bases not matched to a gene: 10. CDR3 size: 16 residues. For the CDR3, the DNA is TGTGCCAGCAGCAAACGCCCGGACAGGGCGAACTATGGCTACACCTTC. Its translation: CASSKRPDRANYGYTF.

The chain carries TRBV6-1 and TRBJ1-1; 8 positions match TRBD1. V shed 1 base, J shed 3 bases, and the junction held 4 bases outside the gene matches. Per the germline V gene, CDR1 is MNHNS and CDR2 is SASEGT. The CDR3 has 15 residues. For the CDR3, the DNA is TGTGCCAGCAGTGAAGAGAGGACAGGGTACACTGAAGCTTTCTTT. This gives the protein CASSEERTGYTEAFF.

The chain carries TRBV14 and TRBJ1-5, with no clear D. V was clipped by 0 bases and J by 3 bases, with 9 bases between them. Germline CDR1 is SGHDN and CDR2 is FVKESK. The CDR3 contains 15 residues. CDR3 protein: CASSQDRASNQPQHF. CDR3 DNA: TGTGCCAGCAGCCAAGATAGGGCCTCCAATCAGCCCCAGCATTTT.